This TCR beta chain was recorded in a study of OX40 agonist ivuxolimab in advanced cancers. Study overall: Participants, 82.7% male, averaged approximately 65 years of age, ranging from about 23 to 90.

Data came from immunoSEQ multiplex PCR; TCRdb stores just in-frame clones and leaves some out. This table holds about 92,000 clones, about 91% found once. Germline CDR1 reads SGHRS; CDR2 reads YFSETQ. V dropped 4 bases and J dropped 1 base, with 11 bases sitting between them. The CDR3 extends over 14 amino acids. The chain recombines TRBV5-1 with TRBJ1-1; no clear D. Material: CD4+ or CD8+ T cells sorted from blood, obtained in a trial of the OX40 agonist ivuxolimab. This TCR came from an adult with an advanced solid tumor such as melanoma, head and neck, liver or kidney cancer. CDR3: CASSLRARNTEAFF. The CDR3 DNA sequence: TGCGCCAGCAGCCTCCGGGCCAGGAACACTGAAGCTTTCTTT.